Shown below are 6 T cell receptor beta chains from a single sample sequenced in a study of blood T cell repertoires in COVID-19. Sequencing was performed with immunoSEQ multiplex PCR; in TCRdb, only in-frame clones are kept and a portion is missing. Here the sample spans 200,000 or so clones, approximately 80% being singletons. Sequencing used peripheral blood. These receptors were obtained from a man aged 40-55 years who had recovered from COVID-19.

The gene calls are TRBV27 and TRBJ1-5; 11 bases agree with TRBD1. Germline values: CDR1 MNHEY, CDR2 SMNVEV (reference sequence). This CDR3 region has 14 residues. Trimming cost V 6 bases and J 7 bases; bases outside gene matches: 5. CDR3 residues: CASRRDRGEQPQHF. Here the CDR3 DNA reads TGTGCCAGCAGGCGGGACAGGGGGGAGCAGCCCCAGCATTTT.

CDR3 loop: CASSLVSVNEQFF. For the CDR3, the DNA is TGTGCCAGCAGCTTAGTTTCCGTGAATGAGCAGTTCTTC. The V gene is TRBV11-2, the J gene TRBJ2-1; D gene unclear. The CDR3 length is 13 residues. V dropped 1 base and J dropped 7 bases, with 8 bases sitting between them. CDR1 is SGHAT, CDR2 FQNNGV, per germline.

The CDR3 spells CASSYRAPGVDSPLHF. In nucleotides, the CDR3 is TGTGCCAGCAGTTACCGGGCCCCGGGGGTCGATTCACCCCTCCACTTT. The chain recombines TRBV6-2 or TRBV6-3 with TRBJ1-6; perhaps TRBD1 as D (5 bases). The CDR3 contains 16 residues. Trimming stripped 2 bases from V and 8 bases from J, with 16 bases between. CDR1 is MNHEY and CDR2 is SVGEGT in the germline V gene.

The gene calls are TRBV2 and TRBJ2-2; 12 positions agree with TRBD1. With 5 bases clipped from V and 4 bases from J, the junction kept 5 bases outside the gene matches. This CDR3 has 16 amino acids. The V gene's germline CDR1 is SNHLY and CDR2 FYNNEI. CDR3 protein: CASSTGTGGITGELFF. In nucleotides, the CDR3 is TGTGCCAGCAGTACCGGGACAGGGGGCATCACCGGGGAGCTGTTTTTT.

This clone was seen a handful of times. This chain joins TRBV18 and TRBJ1-1; perhaps TRBD1 as D (5 bases). CDR3 length: 12 residues. The germline V gene encodes CDR1 KGHSH and CDR2 LQKENI. With 2 bases removed from V and 14 bases from J, the gap between germline ends came to 15 bases. CDR3 sequence reads: CASSPSWGEVFF. CDR3 DNA sequence: TGTGCCAGCTCACCAAGTTGGGGGGAAGTCTTCTTT. The entire variable domain, with the rest obtained from reference TRBV18 and TRBJ1-1, is as follows: NAGVMQNPRHLVRRRGQEARLRCSPMKGHSHVYWYRQLPEEGLKFMVYLQKENIIDESGMPKERFSAEFPKEGPSILRIQQVVRGDSAAYFCASSPSWGEVFFGQGTRLTVV.

This chain uses TRBV7-2 with TRBJ2-5, with D uncertain. The germline V gene encodes CDR1 SGHTA and CDR2 FQGNSA. V lost 1 base to trimming and J lost 2 bases, with 8 bases between them. The CDR3 has 14 amino acids. CDR3 residues: CASSLDVRQETQYF. DNA of the CDR3: TGTGCCAGCAGCTTAGACGTCAGGCAAGAGACCCAGTACTTC.